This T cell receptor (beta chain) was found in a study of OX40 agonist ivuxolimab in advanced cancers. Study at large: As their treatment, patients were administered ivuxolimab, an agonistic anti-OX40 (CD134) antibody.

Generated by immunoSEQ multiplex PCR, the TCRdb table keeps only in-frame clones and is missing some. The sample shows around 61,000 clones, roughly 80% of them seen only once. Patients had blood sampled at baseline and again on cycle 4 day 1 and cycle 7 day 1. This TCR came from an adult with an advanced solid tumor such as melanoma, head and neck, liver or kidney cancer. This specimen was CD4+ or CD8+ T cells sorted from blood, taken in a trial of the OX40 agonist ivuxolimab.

CDR3 sequence (DNA): TGTGCCAGCAGCCCCCGTGGAGGGGGTAACGAAAAACTGTTTTTT. This codes for CASSPRGGGNEKLFF. The V call is TRBV5-4, the J call TRBJ1-4; perhaps TRBD1 as D (6 bases). CDR3 length: 15 amino acids. V lost 4 bases and J lost 8, with 18 bases in between. Germline CDR1 reads SGHNT; CDR2 reads YYREEE (reference sequence).